The present entry profiles one T cell receptor (beta chain) with its context. Its antigen is as yet unknown. These data belong to a study of shared clonotypes between healthy human individuals. Turning to the study itself: CD8 memory received one plate per donor, CD8 naive two, CD4 memory three and CD4 naive three.

CD4+ cells yielded CD45RA+ naive and CD45RA-negative memory subsets. 200 to 250 ng DNA, 25,000 to 35,000 T cell genomes, went into each sorted-subset replicate PCR. TCRdb keeps only in-frame clones here, not all; method: immunoSEQ multiplex PCR. The repertoire holds about 2.3 million clones, with approximately 95% as singletons. Germline CDR1 reads SGHVS; CDR2 reads FQNEAQ. Trimming removed 5 bases from V and 1 base from J, with 18 bases in between. This CDR3 contains 17 residues. Overall study results and limits: Larger estimated richness was generally seen in naive subsets than in memory subsets.

The receptor was isolated from a man aged 18 to 30 in good health. Some clones in this sample may be carry-over from other donors' samples. Sequenced input: naive CD4+ T cells from PBMCs. The subset denotes: CD45RA+ positively selected. The J gene is TRBJ1-5, the V gene TRBV7-8; TRBD1 might be the D (6 bases). The CDR3: CASSPGARGASNQPQHF. In nucleotides, the CDR3 is TGTGCCAGCAGCCCTGGCGCTCGGGGGGCCAGCAATCAGCCCCAGCATTTT.